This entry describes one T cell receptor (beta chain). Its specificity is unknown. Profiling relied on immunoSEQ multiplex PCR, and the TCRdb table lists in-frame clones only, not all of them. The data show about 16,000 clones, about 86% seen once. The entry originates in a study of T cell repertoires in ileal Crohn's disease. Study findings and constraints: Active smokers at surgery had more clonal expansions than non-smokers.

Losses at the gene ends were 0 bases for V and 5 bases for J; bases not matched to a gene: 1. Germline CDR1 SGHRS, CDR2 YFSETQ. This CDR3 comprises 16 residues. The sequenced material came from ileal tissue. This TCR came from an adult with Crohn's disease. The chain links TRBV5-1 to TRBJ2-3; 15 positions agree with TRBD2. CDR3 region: CASSLAGLAGGDTQYF. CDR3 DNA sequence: TGCGCCAGCAGCTTGGCGGGACTAGCGGGAGGAGATACGCAGTATTTT.